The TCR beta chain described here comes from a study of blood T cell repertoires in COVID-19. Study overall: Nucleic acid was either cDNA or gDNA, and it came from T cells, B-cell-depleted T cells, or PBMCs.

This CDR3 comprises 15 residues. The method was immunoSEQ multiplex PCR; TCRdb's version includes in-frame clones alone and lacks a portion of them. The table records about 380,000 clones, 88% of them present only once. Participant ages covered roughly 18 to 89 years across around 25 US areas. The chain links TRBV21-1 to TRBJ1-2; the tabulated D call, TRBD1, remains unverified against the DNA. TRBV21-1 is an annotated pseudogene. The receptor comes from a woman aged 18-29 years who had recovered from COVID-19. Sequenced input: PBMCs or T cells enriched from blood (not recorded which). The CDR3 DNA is TGTGCCAGCAGCAAAGACCCCCAGGTGTCGGAAGGCTACACCTTC. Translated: CASSKDPQVSEGYTF.